One and the same sample provided the 10 T cell receptor beta chains below, sequenced in a study of T cell changes during pregnancy in multiple sclerosis. Only in-frame clones appear in the TCRdb table, and some are missing; sequencing was by immunoSEQ multiplex PCR. In the table there are about 87,000 clones, just over 90% of which are singletons. Sample: peripheral blood, taken in the third trimester of pregnancy. These TCRs come from a female donor in good health, enrolled as a control in a pregnancy study.

The chain combines TRBV5-1 with TRBJ2-2, with 7 bases fitting TRBD2. Germline trimming cut 6 bases from V and 5 bases from J; bases unmatched to any gene: 7. The germline V gene has CDR1 SGHRS and CDR2 YFSETQ. The CDR3 is made up of 14 amino acids. CDR3 sequence (DNA): TGCGCCAGCAAAGGGGATAGCGGGACCGGGGAGCTGTTTTTT. Its protein is CASKGDSGTGELFF.

This chain connects TRBV18 to TRBJ2-1; no clear D gene. The CDR3 has 16 residues. The germline V and J ends were trimmed by 1 base and 0 bases, with 10 bases remaining between them. Germline loops: CDR1 KGHSH, CDR2 LQKENI. In nucleotides, the CDR3 is TGTGCCAGCTCACCACAGACAATGAGCTCCTACAATGAGCAGTTCTTC. Amino acids: CASSPQTMSSYNEQFF. The variable domain in full, completed from reference TRBV18 and TRBJ2-1, reads NAGVMQNPRHLVRRRGQEARLRCSPMKGHSHVYWYRQLPEEGLKFMVYLQKENIIDESGMPKERFSAEFPKEGPSILRIQQVVRGDSAAYFCASSPQTMSSYNEQFFGPGTRLTVL.

The CDR3 coding sequence is TGTGCCAGCTCATCCCGGACAGCCAGAAACTACAATGAGCAGTTCTTC. Its protein product is CASSSRTARNYNEQFF. The chain joins TRBV18 to TRBJ2-1; D possibly corresponds to TRBD1 (6 bases). From germline, CDR1 is KGHSH and CDR2 LQKENI. This CDR3 is 16 amino acids long. V gave up 5 bases and J gave up 3 bases, with 17 bases separating them.

The chain couples TRBV11-3 to TRBJ2-3, with D possibly matching TRBD2 (6 bases). This CDR3 is built from 14 residues. Between the trimmed V and J ends, which lost 4 bases and 1 base, there was a span of 9 bases. Per germline, CDR1 SGHNT and CDR2 YENEEA. The CDR3 region is CASSSGEGTDTQYF. DNA of the CDR3: TGTGCCAGCAGCTCGGGAGAGGGCACAGATACGCAGTATTTT.

The V gene is TRBV4-2, the J gene TRBJ1-1, with D possibly TRBD1 on 6 matching bases. Trimming left V 3 bases short and J 5 bases short, with 16 bases between. This CDR3 contains 15 residues. The V gene's germline CDR1 is LGHNA and CDR2 YNFKEQ. CDR3 protein: CASSQTRGGSTEAFF. The CDR3 DNA reads TGTGCCAGCAGCCAGACACGAGGGGGTAGTACTGAAGCTTTCTTT.

The chain uses TRBV11-3 and TRBJ2-7; D remains unclear. Trimming took 5 bases from V and 2 from J, leaving 16 bases between them. The germline V gene has CDR1 SGHNT and CDR2 YENEEA. This CDR3 region has 15 residues. CDR3 DNA: TGTGCCAGCAGCCCCGGGTTGCGAAGCACCTACGAGCAGTACTTC. It is translated as CASSPGLRSTYEQYF.

The rearrangement links TRBV5-1 to TRBJ2-5, with 10 nucleotides matching TRBD2. V lost 8 bases and J lost 2; bases outside the gene matches: 6. Germline V gene data show CDR1 as SGHRS and CDR2 as YFSETQ. This CDR3 is built from 14 residues. The CDR3 loop reads CASSSGSLQETQYF. The CDR3 coding sequence is TGCGCCAGTTCTAGCGGGAGTCTTCAAGAGACCCAGTACTTC. Full variable domain (remainder filled in from reference TRBV5-1 and TRBJ2-5): KAGVTQTPRYLIKTRGQQVTLSCSPISGHRSVSWYQQTPGQGLQFLFEYFSETQRNKGNFPGRFSGRQFSNSRSEMNVSTLELGDSALYLCASSSGSLQETQYFGPGTRLLVL.

The chain employs TRBV11-2 and TRBJ2-7, with TRBD1 matching over 10 bases. Trimming at V came to 5 bases and at J to 0 bases, leaving 10 bases not matched to a gene. This CDR3 comprises 17 residues. The germline gives CDR1 SGHAT, CDR2 FQNNGV. CDR3: CASSPQDRTGGSYEQYF. The CDR3 nucleotides read TGTGCCAGCAGCCCCCAGGATCGGACAGGGGGCTCCTACGAGCAGTACTTC. The full variable domain, in which reference TRBV11-2 and TRBJ2-7 provide the parts outside the CDR3, is EAGVAQSPRYKIIEKRQSVAFWCNPISGHATLYWYQQILGQGPKLLIQFQNNGVVDDSQLPKDRFSAERLKGVDSTLKIQPAKLEDSAVYLCASSPQDRTGGSYEQYFGPGTRLTVT.

The sample holds one count of this clone. The genes are TRBV28 and TRBJ2-7; TRBD1 agrees at 8 bases. Germline V gene lookup returns CDR1 MDHEN and CDR2 SYDVKM. Trimming removed 5 bases from V and 1 base from J; junction bases left unmatched: 10. This CDR3 is 16 amino acids long. The CDR3 sequence: CASSHRTGRGSYEQYF. CDR3 bases: TGTGCCAGCAGTCACCGGACAGGGCGAGGATCCTACGAGCAGTACTTC.

The chain combines TRBV2 with TRBJ2-7; 8 bases align to TRBD1. V lost 9 bases to trimming and J lost 4 bases; unmatched junction nucleotides: 11. Germline CDR1 and CDR2: SNHLY and FYNNEI. The length of the CDR3 is 14 residues. For the CDR3, the DNA is TGTGCCAGATCACTGACAGGGGCAGGGTACGAGCAGTACTTC. Protein sequence: CARSLTGAGYEQYF.